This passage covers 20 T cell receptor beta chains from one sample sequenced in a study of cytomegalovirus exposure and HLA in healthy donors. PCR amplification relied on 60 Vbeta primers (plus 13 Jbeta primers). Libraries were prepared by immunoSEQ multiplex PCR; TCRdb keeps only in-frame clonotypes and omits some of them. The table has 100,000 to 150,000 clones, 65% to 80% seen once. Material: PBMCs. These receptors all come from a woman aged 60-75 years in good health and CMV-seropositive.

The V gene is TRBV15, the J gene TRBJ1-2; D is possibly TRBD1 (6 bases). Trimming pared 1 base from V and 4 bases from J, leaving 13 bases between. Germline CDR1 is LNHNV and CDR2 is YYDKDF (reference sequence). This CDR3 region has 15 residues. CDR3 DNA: TGTGCCACCAGCAGAGCGGGGGGCACTGTCTATGGCTACACCTTC. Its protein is CATSRAGGTVYGYTF.

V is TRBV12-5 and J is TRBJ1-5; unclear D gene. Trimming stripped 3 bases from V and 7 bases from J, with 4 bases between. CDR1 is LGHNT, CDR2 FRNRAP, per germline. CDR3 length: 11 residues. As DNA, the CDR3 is TGTGCTAGTGGTTTTTCACAGCCCCAGCATTTT. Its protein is CASGFSQPQHF.

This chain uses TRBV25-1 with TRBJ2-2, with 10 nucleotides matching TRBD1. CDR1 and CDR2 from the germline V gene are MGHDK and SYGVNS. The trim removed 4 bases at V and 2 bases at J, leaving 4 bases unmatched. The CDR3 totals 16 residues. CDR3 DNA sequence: TGTGCCAGCAGTGGACAGGGGGCGTCAAACACCGGGGAGCTGTTTTTT. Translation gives CASSGQGASNTGELFF. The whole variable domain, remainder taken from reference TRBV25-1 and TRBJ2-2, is EADIYQTPRYLVIGTGKKITLECSQTMGHDKMYWYQQDPGMELHLIHYSYGVNSTEKGDLSSESTVSRIRTEHFPLTLESARPSHTSQYLCASSGQGASNTGELFFGEGSRLTVL.

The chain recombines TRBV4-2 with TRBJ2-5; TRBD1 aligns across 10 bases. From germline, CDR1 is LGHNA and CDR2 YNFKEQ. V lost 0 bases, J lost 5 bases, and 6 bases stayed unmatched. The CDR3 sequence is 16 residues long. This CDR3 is CASSQDRGTGEETQYF. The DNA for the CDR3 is TGTGCCAGCAGCCAAGATAGGGGGACAGGGGAGGAGACCCAGTACTTC.

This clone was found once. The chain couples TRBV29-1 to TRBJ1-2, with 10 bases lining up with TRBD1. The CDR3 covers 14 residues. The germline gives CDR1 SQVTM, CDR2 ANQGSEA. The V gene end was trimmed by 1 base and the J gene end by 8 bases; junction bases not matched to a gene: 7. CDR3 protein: CSVEGDRGPEGYTF. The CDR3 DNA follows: TGCAGCGTTGAAGGAGACAGGGGGCCGGAAGGCTACACCTTC.

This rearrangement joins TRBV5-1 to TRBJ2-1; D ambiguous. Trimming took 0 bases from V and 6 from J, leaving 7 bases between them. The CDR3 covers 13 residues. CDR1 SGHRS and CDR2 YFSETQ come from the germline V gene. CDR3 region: CASSLVGLNEQFF. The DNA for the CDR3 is TGCGCCAGCAGCTTGGTCGGTCTCAATGAGCAGTTCTTC.

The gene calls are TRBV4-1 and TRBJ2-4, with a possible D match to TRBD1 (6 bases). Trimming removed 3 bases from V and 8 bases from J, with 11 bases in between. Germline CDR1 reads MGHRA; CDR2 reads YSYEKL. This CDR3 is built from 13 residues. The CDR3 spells CASSQPGQHIQYF. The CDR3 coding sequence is TGCGCCAGCAGCCAGCCCGGACAGCACATTCAGTACTTC.

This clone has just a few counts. CDR3 in amino acids: CASSLGSLPSSYNEQFF. The DNA for the CDR3 is TGCGCCAGCAGCTTGGGTAGCCTCCCCTCCTCCTACAATGAGCAGTTCTTC. V usage is TRBV5-1 and J usage is TRBJ2-1, with D hard to call. V lost 0 bases to trimming and J lost 0 bases, with 13 bases between them. The CDR3 runs 17 residues. Germline lookup yields CDR1 SGHRS and CDR2 YFSETQ.

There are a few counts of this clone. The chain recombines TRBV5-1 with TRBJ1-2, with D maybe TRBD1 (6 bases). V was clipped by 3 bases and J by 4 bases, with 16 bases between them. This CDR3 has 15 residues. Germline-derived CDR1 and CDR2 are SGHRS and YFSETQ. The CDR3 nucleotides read TGCGCCAGCAGCTCCGGTGGGGGCCAGGGCTATGGCTACACCTTC. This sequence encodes CASSSGGGQGYGYTF.

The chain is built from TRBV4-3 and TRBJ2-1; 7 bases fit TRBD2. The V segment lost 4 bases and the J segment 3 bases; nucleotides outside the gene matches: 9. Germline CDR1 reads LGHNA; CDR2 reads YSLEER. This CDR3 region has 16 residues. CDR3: CASSPSVLADYNEQFF. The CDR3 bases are TGCGCCAGCAGCCCAAGTGTTCTAGCGGACTACAATGAGCAGTTCTTC.

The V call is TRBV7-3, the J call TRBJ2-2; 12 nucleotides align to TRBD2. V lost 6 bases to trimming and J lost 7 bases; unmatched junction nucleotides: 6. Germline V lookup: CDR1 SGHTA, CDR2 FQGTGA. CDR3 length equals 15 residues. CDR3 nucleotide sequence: TGTGCCAGCAGTTACGGACTAGCGGGATACGGGGAGCTGTTTTTT. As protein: CASSYGLAGYGELFF.

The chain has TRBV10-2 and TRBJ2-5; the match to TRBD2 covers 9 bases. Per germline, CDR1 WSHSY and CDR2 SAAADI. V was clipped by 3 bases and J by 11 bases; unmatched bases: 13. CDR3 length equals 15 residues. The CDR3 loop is CASSDLASGTREQYF. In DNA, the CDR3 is TGCGCCAGCAGTGATTTGGCTAGCGGGACGCGGGAGCAGTACTTC.

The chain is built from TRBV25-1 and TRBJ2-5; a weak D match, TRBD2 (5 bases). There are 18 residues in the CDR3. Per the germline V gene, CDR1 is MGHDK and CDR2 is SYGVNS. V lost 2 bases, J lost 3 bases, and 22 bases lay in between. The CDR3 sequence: CASSEGYGDSTRKETQYF. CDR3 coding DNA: TGTGCCAGCAGTGAAGGGTACGGGGATAGCACCCGCAAAGAGACCCAGTACTTC.

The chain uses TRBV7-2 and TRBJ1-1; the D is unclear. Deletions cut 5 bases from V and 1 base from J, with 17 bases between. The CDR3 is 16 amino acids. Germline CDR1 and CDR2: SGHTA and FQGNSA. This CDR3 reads CASSVRELPPNTEAFF. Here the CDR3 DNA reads TGTGCCAGCAGCGTCCGGGAACTACCCCCGAACACTGAAGCTTTCTTT.

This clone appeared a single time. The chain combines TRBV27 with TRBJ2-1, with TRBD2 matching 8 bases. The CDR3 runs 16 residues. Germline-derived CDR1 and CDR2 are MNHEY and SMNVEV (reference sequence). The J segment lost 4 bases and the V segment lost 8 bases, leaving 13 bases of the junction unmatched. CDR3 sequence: CASVRWAGGYYNEQFF. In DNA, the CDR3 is TGTGCCAGCGTACGCTGGGCGGGGGGTTATTACAATGAGCAGTTCTTC.

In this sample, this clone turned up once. CDR3 amino acids: CASSLGGLYHEQYF. The CDR3 region has the DNA TGTGCCAGCAGCCTTGGTGGACTTTACCACGAGCAGTACTTC. V usage is TRBV28 and J usage is TRBJ2-7, with D tentatively TRBD2 (5 bases). Trimming took 6 bases from V and 5 from J, leaving 17 bases between them. CDR1 is MDHEN, CDR2 SYDVKM, per germline. The CDR3 runs 14 residues.

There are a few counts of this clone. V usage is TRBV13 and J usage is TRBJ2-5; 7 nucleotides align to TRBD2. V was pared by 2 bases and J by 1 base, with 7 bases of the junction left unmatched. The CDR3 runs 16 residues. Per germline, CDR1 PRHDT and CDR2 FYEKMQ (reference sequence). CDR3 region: CASSLKYGGTQETQYF. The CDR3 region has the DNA TGTGCCAGCAGCTTAAAATACGGGGGGACCCAAGAGACCCAGTACTTC.

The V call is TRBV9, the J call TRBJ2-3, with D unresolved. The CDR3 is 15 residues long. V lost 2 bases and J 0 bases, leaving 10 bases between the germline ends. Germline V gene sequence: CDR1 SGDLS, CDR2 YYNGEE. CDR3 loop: CASSVLGSSTDTQYF. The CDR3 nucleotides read TGTGCCAGCAGCGTCCTTGGTAGTAGCACAGATACGCAGTATTTT.

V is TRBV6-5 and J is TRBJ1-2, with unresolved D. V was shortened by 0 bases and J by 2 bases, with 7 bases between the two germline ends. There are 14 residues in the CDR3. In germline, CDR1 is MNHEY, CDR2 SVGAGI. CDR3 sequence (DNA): TGTGCCAGCAGTTACTCGAAGCTGAACTATGGCTACACCTTC. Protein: CASSYSKLNYGYTF.

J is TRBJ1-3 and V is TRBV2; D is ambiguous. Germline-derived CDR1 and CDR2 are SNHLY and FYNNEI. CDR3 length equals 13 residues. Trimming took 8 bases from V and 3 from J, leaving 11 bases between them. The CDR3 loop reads CASLRGSGNTIYF. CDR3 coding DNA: TGTGCCAGCCTTCGGGGTAGTGGAAACACCATATATTTT.